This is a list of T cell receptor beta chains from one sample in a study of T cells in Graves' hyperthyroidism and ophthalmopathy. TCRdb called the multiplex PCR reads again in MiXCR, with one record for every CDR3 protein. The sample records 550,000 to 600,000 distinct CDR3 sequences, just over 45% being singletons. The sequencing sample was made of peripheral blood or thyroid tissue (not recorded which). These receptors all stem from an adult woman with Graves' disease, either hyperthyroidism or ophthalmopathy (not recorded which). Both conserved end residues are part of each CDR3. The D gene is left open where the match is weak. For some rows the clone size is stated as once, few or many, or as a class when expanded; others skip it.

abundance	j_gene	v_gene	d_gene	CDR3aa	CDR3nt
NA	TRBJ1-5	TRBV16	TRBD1	CASSQYGAGGLQPQHF	TGTGCCAGCAGCCAATACGGGGCAGGGGGTCTTCAGCCCCAGCATTTT
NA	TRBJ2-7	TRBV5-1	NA	CASSLAGWGNDEQYF	TGCGCCAGCAGCTTGGCCGGCTGGGGGAATGACGAGCAGTACTTC
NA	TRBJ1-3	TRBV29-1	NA	CSVEGGSSGNTIYF	TGCAGCGTTGAAGGGGGGTCGTCGGGAAACACCATATATTTT
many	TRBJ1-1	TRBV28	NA	CASSRGPRGAFF	TGTGCCAGCAGCCGAGGGCCTAGGGGTGCTTTCTTT
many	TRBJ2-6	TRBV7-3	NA	CASSFGSTGANVLTF	TGTGCCAGCAGCTTTGGGAGTACTGGGGCCAACGTCCTGACTTTC
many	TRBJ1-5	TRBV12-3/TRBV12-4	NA	CASSLLPSSNQPQHF	TGTGCCAGCAGTTTGCTCCCCAGCAGCAATCAGCCCCAGCATTTT
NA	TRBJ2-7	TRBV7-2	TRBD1	CASSEGQGVLYEQYF	TGTGCCAGCAGCGAGGGACAGGGGGTTCTCTACGAGCAGTACTTC
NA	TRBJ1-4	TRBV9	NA	CASSVAPTENEKLFF	TGTGCCAGCAGCGTAGCACCCACCGAGAATGAAAAACTGTTTTTT
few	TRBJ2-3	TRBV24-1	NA	CATSDLRGGSTDTQYF	TGTGCCACCAGTGATTTGAGAGGAGGGAGCACAGATACGCAGTATTTT
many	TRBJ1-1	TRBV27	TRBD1	CASSRQGSVGTEAFF	TGTGCCAGCAGTCGACAGGGAAGTGTGGGGACTGAAGCTTTCTTT
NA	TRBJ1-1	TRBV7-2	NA	CASSLVDTDTEAFF	TGTGCCAGCAGCTTAGTGGATACGGACACTGAAGCTTTCTTT
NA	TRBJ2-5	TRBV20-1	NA	CSALRGVGIETQYF	TGCAGTGCCCTAAGAGGGGTTGGGATCGAGACCCAGTACTTC
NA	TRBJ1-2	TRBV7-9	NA	CASSPGVLLLANYGYTF	TGTGCCAGCAGTCCCGGGGTCCTCCTACTCGCCAACTATGGCTACACCTTC
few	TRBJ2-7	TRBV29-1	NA	CSVRDLSSYEQYF	TGCAGCGTTAGGGACCTGAGCTCCTACGAGCAGTACTTC
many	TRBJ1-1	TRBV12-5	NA	CASGLKDSVEAFF	TGTGCTAGTGGCCTAAAGGACAGCGTGGAAGCTTTCTTT
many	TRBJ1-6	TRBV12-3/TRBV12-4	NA	CASRGGVDSPLHF	TGTGCCAGCAGGGGGGGCGTGGATTCACCCCTCCACTTT
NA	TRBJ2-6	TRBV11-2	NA	CASSLGYTGANVLTF	TGTGCCAGCAGCTTGGGGTACACTGGGGCCAACGTCCTGACTTTC
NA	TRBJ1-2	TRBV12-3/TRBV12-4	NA	CASGPLGARTATYGYTF	TGTGCCAGCGGGCCCCTAGGGGCTAGGACAGCTACGTATGGCTACACCTTC
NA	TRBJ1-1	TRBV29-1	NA	CSVERQGGTTEAFF	TGCAGCGTTGAACGGCAGGGTGGGACCACTGAAGCTTTCTTT
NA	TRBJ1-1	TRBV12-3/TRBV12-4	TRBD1	CASSSAYRGDDTEAFF	TGTGCCAGCAGTTCAGCGTACAGGGGGGACGACACTGAAGCTTTCTTT
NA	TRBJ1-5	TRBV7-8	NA	CASSLGRASGGNQPQHF	TGTGCCAGCAGCTTAGGCCGAGCCTCCGGGGGCAATCAGCCCCAGCATTTT
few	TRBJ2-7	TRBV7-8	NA	CASSQDLQGPYEQYF	TGTGCCAGCAGCCAAGATTTGCAGGGACCCTACGAGCAGTACTTC
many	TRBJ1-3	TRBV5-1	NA	CASSLGEISGNTIYF	TGCGCCAGCAGCTTGGGGGAGATCTCTGGAAACACCATATATTTT
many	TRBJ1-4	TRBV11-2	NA	CASSLGPFATNEKLFF	TGTGCCAGCAGCTTAGGCCCGTTCGCAACTAATGAAAAACTGTTTTTT
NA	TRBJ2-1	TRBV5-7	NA	CASSCTRGFEEFF	TGTGCCAGCAGTTGCACCCGGGGCTTCGAGGAGTTCTTC
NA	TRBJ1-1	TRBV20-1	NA	CSARGPGFSSEAFF	TGCAGTGCTAGAGGTCCAGGTTTTAGCTCTGAAGCTTTCTTT
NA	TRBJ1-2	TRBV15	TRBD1	CATGRVGTGVGNYGYTF	TGTGCCACCGGCAGAGTTGGGACAGGGGTCGGGAACTATGGCTACACCTTC
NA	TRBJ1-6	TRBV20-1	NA	CSAGADNSPLHF	TGCAGTGCCGGGGCAGATAATTCACCCCTCCACTTT
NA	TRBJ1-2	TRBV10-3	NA	CAISEGGIYGYTF	TGTGCCATCAGTGAGGGGGGGATCTATGGCTACACCTTC
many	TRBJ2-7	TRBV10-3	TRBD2	CAISEIAGEQYF	TGTGCCATCAGTGAGATAGCGGGAGAGCAGTACTTC
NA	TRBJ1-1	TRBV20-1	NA	CSARDPPLAFF	TGCAGTGCTAGAGACCCTCCCCTAGCTTTCTTT
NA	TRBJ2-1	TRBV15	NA	CATKTGPSSYNEQFF	TGTGCCACCAAGACGGGACCGAGCTCCTACAATGAGCAGTTCTTC
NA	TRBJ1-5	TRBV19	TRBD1	CASKSRGQGRRQPQHF	TGTGCCAGTAAATCCCGCGGACAGGGGCGGCGTCAGCCCCAGCATTTT
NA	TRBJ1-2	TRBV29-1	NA	CSVVDTTVYGYTF	TGCAGCGTTGTTGATACCACAGTCTATGGCTACACCTTC
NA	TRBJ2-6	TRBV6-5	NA	CASSGREETSGANVLTF	TGTGCCAGCAGCGGGAGAGAAGAGACCTCTGGGGCCAACGTCCTGACTTTC
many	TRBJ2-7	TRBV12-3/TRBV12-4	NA	CASRDSGTEAYEQYF	TGTGCCAGCAGGGATTCCGGGACCGAGGCCTACGAGCAGTACTTC
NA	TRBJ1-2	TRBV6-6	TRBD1	CASSHPDRLYGYTF	TGTGCCAGCAGTCACCCGGACAGGCTCTATGGCTACACCTTC
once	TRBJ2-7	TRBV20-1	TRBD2	CSARDGRAGRDEQYF	TGCAGTGCTAGAGACGGCAGGGCGGGGAGGGACGAGCAGTACTTC
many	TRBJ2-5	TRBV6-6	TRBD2	CASSYSSSGRNQETQYF	TGTGCCAGCAGTTACTCGAGTAGCGGGAGGAACCAAGAGACCCAGTACTTC
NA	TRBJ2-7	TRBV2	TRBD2	CASSPRGGANPYEQYF	TGTGCCAGCTCACCACGGGGGGGGGCCAACCCCTACGAGCAGTACTTC
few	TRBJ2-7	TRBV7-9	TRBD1	CASSLVTGGSYEQCF	TGTGCCAGCAGCTTAGTAACAGGGGGCTCCTACGAGCAGTGCTTC
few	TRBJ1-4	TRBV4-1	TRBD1	CASSTNRGANEKLFF	TGCGCCAGCTCAACCAACAGGGGAGCGAATGAAAAACTGTTTTTT
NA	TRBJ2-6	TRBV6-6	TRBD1	CASSYSMGTGAGANVLTF	TGTGCCAGCAGTTACTCGATGGGGACAGGTGCTGGGGCCAACGTCCTGACTTTC
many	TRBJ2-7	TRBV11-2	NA	CASSIGRGGTYEQYF	TGTGCCAGCAGCATAGGGCGAGGCGGAACCTACGAGCAGTACTTC
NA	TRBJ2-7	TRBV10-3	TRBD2	CAISESTSGEQYF	TGTGCCATCAGTGAGTCGACTAGCGGAGAGCAGTACTTC
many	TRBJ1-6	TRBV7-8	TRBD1	CASSTGGTDNSPLHF	TGTGCCAGCAGCACGGGCGGGACAGATAATTCACCCCTCCACTTT
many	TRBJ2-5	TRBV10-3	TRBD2	CAISEFRSGRENEETQYF	TGTGCCATCAGTGAGTTTCGTAGCGGGAGGGAGAATGAGGAGACCCAGTACTTC
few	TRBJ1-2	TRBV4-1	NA	CASRAPGRINYGYTF	TGCGCCAGCAGAGCTCCGGGACGGATTAACTATGGCTACACCTTC
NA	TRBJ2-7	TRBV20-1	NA	CSARGGGARQKTGELYF	TGCAGTGCTAGGGGAGGGGGAGCCCGTCAGAAAACCGGGGAGCTGTACTTC
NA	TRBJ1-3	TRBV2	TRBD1	CASSEETGAGNTIYF	TGTGCCAGCAGTGAGGAGACAGGGGCTGGAAACACCATATATTTT
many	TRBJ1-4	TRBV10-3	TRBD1	CAIRPGQGVATNEKLFF	TGTGCCATCAGACCGGGACAGGGGGTTGCAACTAATGAAAAACTGTTTTTT
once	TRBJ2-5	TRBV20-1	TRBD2	CSAKAGTTQETQYF	TGCAGCGCCAAAGCCGGGACTACTCAAGAGACCCAGTACTTC
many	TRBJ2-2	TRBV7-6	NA	CASSLGEGELFF	TGTGCCAGCAGCTTAGGCGAAGGGGAGCTGTTTTTT
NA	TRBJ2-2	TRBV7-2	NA	CASSLTLVGVHAGELFF	TGTGCCAGCAGCTTAACGCTCGTCGGGGTGCACGCCGGGGAGCTGTTTTTT
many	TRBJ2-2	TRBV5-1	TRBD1	CASSLALLRGRSTGELFF	TGCGCCAGCAGCTTGGCCCTTCTCAGGGGGCGGTCTACCGGGGAGCTGTTTTTT
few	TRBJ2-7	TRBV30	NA	CAWTQAYEQYF	TGTGCCTGGACCCAAGCCTACGAGCAGTACTTC